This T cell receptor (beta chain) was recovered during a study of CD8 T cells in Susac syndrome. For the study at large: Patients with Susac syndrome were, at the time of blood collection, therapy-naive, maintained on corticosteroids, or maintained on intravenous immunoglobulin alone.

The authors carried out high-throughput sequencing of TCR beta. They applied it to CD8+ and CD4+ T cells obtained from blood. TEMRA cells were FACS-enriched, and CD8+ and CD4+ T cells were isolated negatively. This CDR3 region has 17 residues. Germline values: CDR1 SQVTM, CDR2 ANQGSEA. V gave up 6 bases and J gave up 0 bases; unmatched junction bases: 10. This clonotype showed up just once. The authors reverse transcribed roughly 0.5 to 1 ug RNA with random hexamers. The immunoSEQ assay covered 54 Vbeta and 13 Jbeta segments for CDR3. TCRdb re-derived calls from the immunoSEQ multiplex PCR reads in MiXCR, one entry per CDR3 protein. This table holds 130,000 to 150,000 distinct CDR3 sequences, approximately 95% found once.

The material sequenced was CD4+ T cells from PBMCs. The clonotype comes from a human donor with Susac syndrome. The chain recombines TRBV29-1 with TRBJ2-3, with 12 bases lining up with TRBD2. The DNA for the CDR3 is TGCAGCGTGCCACTAGCGGGAGGCCTCCTTAGCACAGATACGCAGTATTTT. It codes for CSVPLAGGLLSTDTQYF.